The 27 T cell receptor beta chains reported below all come from one sample, sequenced in a study of blood T cell repertoires in COVID-19. Only in-frame clones appear in the TCRdb table, and some are missing; sequencing was by immunoSEQ multiplex PCR. This sample has under 45,000 clones; 80% to 90% occur once, and the top ten carry 14%. Specimen: peripheral blood. The receptors originated from a man aged 55 to 70 with active COVID-19.

The CDR3 sequence: CASSEAWRQKYGYTF. The DNA of the CDR3 is TGTGCCAGCAGTGAAGCGTGGAGACAGAAATATGGCTACACCTTC. The rearrangement joins TRBV6-1 to TRBJ1-2, with D possibly matching TRBD1 (5 bases). The germline V gene has CDR1 MNHNS and CDR2 SASEGT. Trimming removed 0 bases from V and 5 bases from J, with 13 bases in between. The CDR3 covers 15 residues.

CDR3: CASTSFADYEQYF. CDR3 coding DNA: TGTGCCAGCACCTCATTTGCGGATTACGAGCAGTACTTC. The rearrangement joins TRBV27 to TRBJ2-7, with D uncertain. CDR1 and CDR2 (germline): MNHEY, SMNVEV (reference sequence). This CDR3 comprises 13 residues. Trimming took 7 bases from V and 4 from J, leaving 14 bases between them.

V gene TRBV13 combines with J gene TRBJ2-1, with no clear D. CDR1 is PRHDT, CDR2 FYEKMQ, per germline (reference sequence). This CDR3 region has 13 residues. Trimming shortened V by 4 bases and J by 4 bases, and 8 bases separated the two germline ends. The CDR3 sequence is CASSSHRYNEQFF. The CDR3 nucleotides are TGTGCCAGCAGCTCCCACAGATACAATGAGCAGTTCTTC.

The chain has TRBV6-2 or TRBV6-3 and TRBJ1-5; 7 nucleotides agree with TRBD1. Germline V CDR1 and CDR2: MNHEY, SVGEGT. With V trimmed by 5 bases and J by 7 bases, 11 bases remained unmatched. The CDR3 is made up of 15 amino acids. CDR3 sequence (DNA): TGTGCCAGCAGTAACACGCAGGGGGTGGGCCAGCCCCAGCATTTT. This encodes CASSNTQGVGQPQHF.

The chain joins TRBV6-6 to TRBJ2-4; TRBD1 matches 12 bases. Germline trimming cut 6 bases from V and 1 base from J; bases unmatched to any gene: 4. The CDR3 has 16 amino acids. The germline gives CDR1 MNHNY, CDR2 SVGAGI (reference sequence). The CDR3, as DNA: TGTGCCAGCAGCCCTGGGACAGGGGGCGCCAAAAACATTCAGTACTTC. Encoded protein: CASSPGTGGAKNIQYF.

J is TRBJ2-7 and V is TRBV6-5; D is unclear. Trimming took 2 bases from V and 0 from J, leaving 5 bases between them. The CDR3 length is 13 residues. The germline gives CDR1 MNHEY, CDR2 SVGAGI. CDR3 DNA: TGTGCCAGCAGTTACCCGAGCTCCTACGAGCAGTACTTC. Protein product: CASSYPSSYEQYF.

The CDR3 sequence: CATRGTGGADTQYF. The DNA of the CDR3 is TGTGCCACCAGAGGGACAGGGGGGGCAGATACGCAGTATTTT. The V call is TRBV24-1, the J call TRBJ2-3, with 11 bases lining up with TRBD1. The germline V gene has CDR1 KGHDR and CDR2 SFDVKD. The V segment lost 7 bases and the J segment 4 bases; nucleotides outside the gene matches: 3. CDR3 length: 14 residues.

The CDR3 sequence is CAISESLGQGTETQYF. The CDR3 nucleotides are TGTGCCATCAGTGAGTCATTGGGACAGGGGACAGAGACCCAGTACTTC. The rearrangement links TRBV10-3 to TRBJ2-5; 10 nucleotides line up with TRBD1. Trimming at V came to 0 bases and at J to 4 bases, leaving 5 bases not matched to a gene. Germline V gives CDR1 ENHRY, CDR2 SYGVKD. CDR3 length: 16 residues.

The genes are TRBV28 and TRBJ1-5; maybe TRBD1 (6 bases). CDR3 length equals 15 residues. V lost 6 bases and J lost 0, with 12 bases in between. The germline V gene encodes CDR1 MDHEN and CDR2 SYDVKM. For the CDR3, the DNA is TGTGCCAGCAGCTTGCCGGGACATAGCAATCAGCCCCAGCATTTT. It translates to CASSLPGHSNQPQHF.

V is TRBV5-4 and J is TRBJ1-1, with D perhaps TRBD1 (6 bases). This CDR3 has 14 residues. The germline CDR1 and CDR2 sequences are SGHNT and YYREEE (reference sequence). Trimming took off 4 bases at V and 4 bases at J, with 14 bases between the two ends. CDR3: CASSGGQSPTEAFF. The DNA for the CDR3 is TGTGCCAGCAGCGGAGGACAGAGCCCCACTGAAGCTTTCTTT. Full variable domain (missing parts from reference TRBV5-4 and TRBJ1-1): ETGVTQSPTHLIKTRGQQVTLRCSSQSGHNTVSWYQQALGQGPQFIFQYYREEENGRGNFPPRFSGLQFPNYSSELNVNALELDDSALYLCASSGGQSPTEAFFGQGTRLTVV.

This clone showed up just a few times. The chain uses TRBV2 and TRBJ2-7, with 7 bases identical to TRBD1. This CDR3 contains 12 residues. Germline CDR1 SNHLY, CDR2 FYNNEI. The J segment lost 6 bases and the V segment lost 8 bases, leaving 7 bases of the junction unmatched. CDR3 DNA sequence: TGTGCCAGCGCAAGGGGGCGCGCCGAGCAGTACTTC. Its protein product is CASARGRAEQYF.

The V call is TRBV24-1, the J call TRBJ2-2, with TRBD1 matching 9 bases. The CDR3 runs to 16 residues. Unmatched junction bases numbered 4, after V lost 3 bases and J lost 3 bases. Germline CDR1 and CDR2: KGHDR and SFDVKD. CDR3 loop: CATSDPGQGYTGELFF. For the CDR3, the DNA is TGTGCCACCAGTGATCCGGGACAGGGCTACACCGGGGAGCTGTTTTTT.

The J gene is TRBJ2-7, the V gene TRBV6-1; 14 bases align to TRBD2. CDR1 and CDR2 (germline): MNHNS, SASEGT. Trimming at V came to 0 bases and at J to 3 bases, leaving 7 bases not matched to a gene. The CDR3 is 18 amino acids. Here the CDR3 reads CASSEAAGLAGGIYEQYF. CDR3 sequence (DNA): TGTGCCAGCAGTGAAGCGGCTGGACTAGCGGGAGGTATCTACGAGCAGTACTTC.

This chain links TRBV6-6 with TRBJ2-7; 7 nucleotides line up with TRBD1. Germline CDR1 MNHNY, CDR2 SVGAGI (reference sequence). The CDR3 loop spans 12 amino acids. The J segment lost 2 bases and the V segment lost 10 bases, leaving 5 bases of the junction unmatched. CDR3 in DNA: TGTGCCACTAGACAGGGCACCTACGAGCAGTACTTC. As protein: CATRQGTYEQYF.

This clone was seen only a few times. The rearrangement joins TRBV10-3 to TRBJ2-5, with a tentative D call TRBD2 (5 bases). Germline V gene sequence: CDR1 ENHRY, CDR2 SYGVKD. The CDR3 has 9 residues. V shed 11 bases and J shed 6 bases, with 7 bases lying between them. This CDR3 reads CAGGQTQYF. Written as DNA, the CDR3 is TGTGCCGGCGGGCAGACCCAGTACTTC.

The J gene is TRBJ2-3, the V gene TRBV7-9, with a weak D call TRBD1 (6 bases). Trimming cost V 5 bases and J 0 bases, with 21 bases left between them. The CDR3 has 18 residues. CDR1 SEHNR and CDR2 FQNEAQ come from the germline V gene (reference sequence). This chain's CDR3 is CASSRPKRQAPSTDTQYF. In DNA form, the CDR3 reads TGTGCCAGCAGCCGACCTAAGAGACAGGCGCCTAGCACAGATACGCAGTATTTT. The whole variable domain, remainder taken from reference TRBV7-9 and TRBJ2-3, is DTGVSQNPRHKITKRGQNVTFRCDPISEHNRLYWYRQTLGQGPEFLTYFQNEAQLEKSRLLSDRFSAERPKGSFSTLEIQRTEQGDSAMYLCASSRPKRQAPSTDTQYFGPGTRLTVL.

This sequence joins TRBV7-9 and TRBJ2-1, with 12 positions matching TRBD2. The germline V gene encodes CDR1 SEHNR and CDR2 FQNEAQ (reference sequence). The V gene end was trimmed by 6 bases and the J gene end by 7 bases; junction bases not matched to a gene: 10. The CDR3 has 16 residues. DNA for the CDR3: TGTGCCAGCAGTACGACTAGCGGGAGCGGTAAAAATGAGCAGTTCTTC. Translating it yields CASSTTSGSGKNEQFF.

This sequence joins TRBV5-5 and TRBJ2-2; 9 bases match TRBD2. The CDR3 loop spans 20 amino acids. The germline V gene encodes CDR1 SGHKS and CDR2 YYEKEE (reference sequence). Unmatched junction bases numbered 17, after V lost 4 bases and J lost 1 base. This CDR3 is CASSGITVAGARLNTGELFF. DNA for the CDR3: TGTGCCAGCAGCGGAATAACGGTAGCGGGAGCTCGCTTGAACACCGGGGAGCTGTTTTTT.

This chain connects TRBV4-1 to TRBJ2-1, with D unresolved. Trimming shortened V by 0 bases and J by 6 bases, and 21 bases separated the two germline ends. Looked up from germline, CDR1 is MGHRA and CDR2 is YSYEKL. The CDR3 extends over 18 amino acids. CDR3 coding DNA: TGCGCCAGCAGCCAAGATTCCGCTATGGGTCATGGCGGCAATGAGCAGTTCTTC. Translation: CASSQDSAMGHGGNEQFF.

The chain joins TRBV15 to TRBJ2-7; D gene unclear. The CDR3 runs 16 residues. CDR1 and CDR2 (germline): LNHNV, YYDKDF (reference sequence). V dropped 1 base and J dropped 0 bases, with 13 bases sitting between them. CDR3 nucleotides: TGTGCCACCAGCAGAGCCAGGAACCCCACCTCCTACGAGCAGTACTTC. This encodes CATSRARNPTSYEQYF.

The rearrangement joins TRBV2 to TRBJ2-5; TRBD1 agrees at 8 bases. Germline assignment: CDR1 SNHLY and CDR2 FYNNEI. CDR3 length: 15 residues. J was trimmed by 2 bases and V by 3 bases; bases with no gene match: 5. The CDR3 loop reads CASSDHRGDQETQYF. The CDR3 nucleotides are TGTGCCAGCAGTGATCACAGGGGGGATCAAGAGACCCAGTACTTC.

J is TRBJ2-3 and V is TRBV5-5, with 7 bases identical to TRBD1. Losses at the gene ends were 5 bases for V and 0 bases for J; bases not matched to a gene: 3. Per germline, CDR1 SGHKS and CDR2 YYEKEE (reference sequence). The CDR3 extends over 14 amino acids. The CDR3 sequence: CASRDRSSTDTQYF. The CDR3 coding sequence is TGTGCCAGCAGGGACAGGTCTAGCACAGATACGCAGTATTTT.

The chain joins TRBV7-9 to TRBJ1-1; 7 bases are a match to TRBD1. The CDR3 is 15 amino acids. With V trimmed by 1 base and J by 5 bases, 7 bases remained unmatched. Germline CDR1 is SEHNR and CDR2 is FQNEAQ (reference sequence). CDR3 residues: CASSLVSGGRTEAFF. The CDR3 DNA follows: TGTGCCAGCAGCTTAGTCTCAGGGGGAAGGACTGAAGCTTTCTTT.

This sequence joins TRBV28 and TRBJ2-7, with D perhaps matching TRBD1 (7 bases). The germline CDR1 and CDR2 sequences are MDHEN and SYDVKM. With 1 base removed from V and 3 bases from J, the gap between germline ends came to 10 bases. The CDR3 spans 14 residues. The CDR3 bases are TGTGCCAGCAGTTTATCAGGGGGGTTCTACGAGCAGTACTTC. Protein: CASSLSGGFYEQYF.

The rearrangement uses TRBV15 and TRBJ1-5; D is ambiguous. The CDR3 runs to 15 residues. V was cut by 0 bases and J by 5 bases, with 11 bases left in between. Germline assignment: CDR1 LNHNV and CDR2 YYDKDF (reference sequence). The CDR3 nucleotides are TGTGCCACCAGCAGAGATAAAGGAGTTTATCAGCCCCAGCATTTT. This codes for CATSRDKGVYQPQHF.

The chain combines TRBV6-2 or TRBV6-3 with TRBJ2-1; TRBD2 aligns across 9 bases. Germline CDR1 is MNHEY and CDR2 is SVGEGT. The CDR3 is 17 residues long. V gave up 0 bases and J gave up 4 bases; unmatched junction bases: 7. The CDR3 here is CASSYSLPSGIYNEQFF. In DNA form, the CDR3 reads TGTGCCAGCAGTTACTCCCTCCCTAGCGGGATATACAATGAGCAGTTCTTC.

This chain connects TRBV6-5 to TRBJ1-2; D ambiguous. Trimming cost V 0 bases and J 0 bases, with 8 bases left between them. The CDR3 totals 15 residues. The germline CDR1 and CDR2 sequences are MNHEY and SVGAGI. The CDR3 here is CASSYSEQTNYGYTF. The CDR3 region has the DNA TGTGCCAGCAGTTACTCGGAACAGACTAACTATGGCTACACCTTC.